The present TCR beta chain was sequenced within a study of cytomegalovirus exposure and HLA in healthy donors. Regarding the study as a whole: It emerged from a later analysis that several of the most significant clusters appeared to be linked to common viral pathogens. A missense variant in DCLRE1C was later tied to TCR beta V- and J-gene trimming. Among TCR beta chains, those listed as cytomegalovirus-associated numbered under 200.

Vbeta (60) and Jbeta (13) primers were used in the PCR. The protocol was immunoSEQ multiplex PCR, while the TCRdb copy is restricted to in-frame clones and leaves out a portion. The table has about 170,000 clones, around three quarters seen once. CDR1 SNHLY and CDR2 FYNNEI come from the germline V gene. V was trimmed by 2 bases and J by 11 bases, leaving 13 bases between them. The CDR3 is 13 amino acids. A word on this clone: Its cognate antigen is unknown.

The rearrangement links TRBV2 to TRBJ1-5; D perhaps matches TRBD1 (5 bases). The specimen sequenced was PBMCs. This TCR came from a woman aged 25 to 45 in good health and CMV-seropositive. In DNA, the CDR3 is TGTGCCAGCAGTGAAACGGTGGGGGGGGCCCAGCATTTT. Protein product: CASSETVGGAQHF. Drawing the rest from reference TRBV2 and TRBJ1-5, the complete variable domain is EPEVTQTPSHQVTQMGQEVILRCVPISNHLYFYWYRQILGQKVEFLVSFYNNEISEKSEIFDDQFSVERPDGSNFTLKIRSTKLEDSAMYFCASSETVGGAQHFGDGTRLSIL.